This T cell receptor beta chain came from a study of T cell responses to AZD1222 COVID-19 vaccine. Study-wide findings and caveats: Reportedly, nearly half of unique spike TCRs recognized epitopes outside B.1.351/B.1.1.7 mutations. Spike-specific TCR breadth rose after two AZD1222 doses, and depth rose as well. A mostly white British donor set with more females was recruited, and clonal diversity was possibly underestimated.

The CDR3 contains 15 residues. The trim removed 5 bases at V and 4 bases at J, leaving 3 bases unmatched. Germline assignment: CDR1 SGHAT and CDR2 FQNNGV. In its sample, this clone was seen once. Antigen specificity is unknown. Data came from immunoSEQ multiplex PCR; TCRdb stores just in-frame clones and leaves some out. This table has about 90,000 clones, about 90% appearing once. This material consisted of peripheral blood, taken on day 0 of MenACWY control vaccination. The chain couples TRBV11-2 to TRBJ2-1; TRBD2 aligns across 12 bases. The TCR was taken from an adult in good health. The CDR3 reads CASSITSGGYNEQFF. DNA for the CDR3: TGTGCCAGCAGCATCACTAGCGGGGGGTACAATGAGCAGTTCTTC. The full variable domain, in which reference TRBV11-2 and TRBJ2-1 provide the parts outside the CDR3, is EAGVAQSPRYKIIEKRQSVAFWCNPISGHATLYWYQQILGQGPKLLIQFQNNGVVDDSQLPKDRFSAERLKGVDSTLKIQPAKLEDSAVYLCASSITSGGYNEQFFGPGTRLTVL.